The next 8 T cell receptor beta chains were all read from a single sample in a study of early T cells in non-severe SARS-CoV-2 infection. TCRdb reprocessed the 5' RACE reads with MiXCR, giving one entry per CDR3 protein. The sample records more than 70,000 distinct CDR3 sequences, around 12% being singletons. Input material: whole blood. These receptors were taken from an adult who was a healthcare worker with PCR-confirmed SARS-CoV-2 infection or an uninfected control (not recorded which).

This chain joins TRBV6-1 and TRBJ2-7, with 8 nucleotides matching TRBD2. The CDR3 extends over 13 amino acids. J was trimmed by 4 bases and V by 7 bases; bases with no gene match: 6. CDR1 is MNHNS and CDR2 is SASEGT in the germline V gene. CDR3 DNA sequence: TGTGCCAGCACCGAGAGCGGGAGATACGAGCAGTACTTC. It codes for CASTESGRYEQYF.

This clonotype was observed a few times. V and J are TRBV6-2 or TRBV6-3 and TRBJ2-4, with D perhaps TRBD1 or TRBD2 (5 bases each). CDR3 length: 15 residues. CDR1 and CDR2 from the germline V gene are MNHEY and SVGEGT. V shed 6 bases and J shed 7 bases, with 19 bases lying between them. The CDR3 nucleotides read TGTGCCAGCAGATCTCCGCCGGGGACGAGTAACATTCAGTACTTC. It encodes CASRSPPGTSNIQYF.

There are many counts of this clonotype. CDR3 nucleotides: TGCAGCGTTGGGAACCCGACAGGGGGTCAGCCCCAGCATTTT. This gives the protein CSVGNPTGGQPQHF. The rearrangement links TRBV29-1 to TRBJ1-5, with TRBD1 matching over 9 bases. Germline V gives CDR1 SQVTM, CDR2 ANQGSEA. The length of the CDR3 is 14 residues. The V and J ends lost 4 bases and 6 bases, in that order; junction bases with no gene match: 7.

This clonotype has a handful of counts. The chain links TRBV7-9 to TRBJ2-2; TRBD1 is a possible D gene (6 bases). The CDR3 sequence is 14 residues long. V lost 3 bases and J lost 3, with 8 bases in between. Germline assignment: CDR1 SEHNR and CDR2 FQNEAQ (reference sequence). The CDR3 sequence: CASSFNRDTGELFF. CDR3 in DNA: TGTGCCAGCAGCTTTAACAGGGACACCGGGGAGCTGTTTTTT.

The chain carries TRBV12-3 or TRBV12-4 and TRBJ2-1, with 7 bases matching TRBD1. This CDR3 region has 14 residues. V trimming: 4 bases; J trimming: 5 bases; junction bases outside the gene matches: 5. DNA for the CDR3: TGTGCCAGCAGTTCTACGGGACAGCACAATGAGCAGTTCTTC. Its translation: CASSSTGQHNEQFF.

The J gene is TRBJ2-3, the V gene TRBV3-1; D not certain. Germline loops: CDR1 LGHDT, CDR2 YNNKEL (reference sequence). The CDR3 length is 13 residues. The V and J ends lost 0 bases and 10 bases respectively, with 11 bases between them. CDR3 amino acids: CASSQDGAGSQYF. The CDR3 DNA sequence: TGTGCCAGCAGCCAAGATGGAGCTGGTTCGCAGTATTTT.

This clonotype was seen a few times. V and J are TRBV3-1 and TRBJ2-1; tentative D call: TRBD2 (6 bases). This CDR3 spans 12 amino acids. V was clipped by 1 base and J by 12 bases, with 10 bases between them. CDR1 and CDR2 (germline): LGHDT, YNNKEL (reference sequence). CDR3 coding DNA: TGTGCCAGCAGCCAAGCGACTAGTTTGCAGTTCTTC. Protein: CASSQATSLQFF.

This clonotype was observed a few times. The chain combines TRBV12-3 or TRBV12-4 with TRBJ2-1; 9 bases are shared with TRBD2. The CDR3 is 15 amino acids. With 2 bases clipped from V and 9 bases from J, the junction kept 8 bases outside the gene matches. The CDR3 region is CASSLKASGVLEQFF. The CDR3 region has the DNA TGTGCCAGCAGTTTAAAGGCTAGCGGGGTCCTTGAGCAGTTCTTC.